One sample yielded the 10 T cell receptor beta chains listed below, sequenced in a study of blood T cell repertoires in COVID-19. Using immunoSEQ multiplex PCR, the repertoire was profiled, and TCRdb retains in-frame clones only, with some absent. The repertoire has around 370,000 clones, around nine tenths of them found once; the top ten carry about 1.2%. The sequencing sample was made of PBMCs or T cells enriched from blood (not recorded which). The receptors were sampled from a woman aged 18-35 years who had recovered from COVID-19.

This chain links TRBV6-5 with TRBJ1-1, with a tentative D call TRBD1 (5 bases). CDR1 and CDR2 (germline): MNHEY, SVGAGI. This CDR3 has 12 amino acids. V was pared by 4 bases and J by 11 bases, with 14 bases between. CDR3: CASSSLSGLAFF. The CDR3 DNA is TGTGCCAGCAGTTCCCTCTCAGGGCTGGCTTTCTTT.

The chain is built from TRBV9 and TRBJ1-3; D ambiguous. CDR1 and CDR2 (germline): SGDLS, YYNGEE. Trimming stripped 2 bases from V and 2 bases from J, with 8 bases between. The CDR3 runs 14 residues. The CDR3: CASSVDSPGNTIYF. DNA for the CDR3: TGTGCCAGCAGCGTCGATAGTCCTGGAAACACCATATATTTT. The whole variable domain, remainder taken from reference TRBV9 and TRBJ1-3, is DSGVTQTPKHLITATGQRVTLRCSPRSGDLSVYWYQQSLDQGLQFLIQYYNGEERAKGNILERFSAQQFPDLHSELNLSSLELGDSALYFCASSVDSPGNTIYFGEGSWLTVV.

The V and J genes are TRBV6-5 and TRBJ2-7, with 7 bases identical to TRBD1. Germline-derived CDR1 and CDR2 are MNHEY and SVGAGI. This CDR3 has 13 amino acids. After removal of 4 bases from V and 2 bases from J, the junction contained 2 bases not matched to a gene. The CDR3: CASSWDRTYEQYF. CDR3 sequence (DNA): TGTGCCAGCAGTTGGGACAGAACCTACGAGCAGTACTTC.

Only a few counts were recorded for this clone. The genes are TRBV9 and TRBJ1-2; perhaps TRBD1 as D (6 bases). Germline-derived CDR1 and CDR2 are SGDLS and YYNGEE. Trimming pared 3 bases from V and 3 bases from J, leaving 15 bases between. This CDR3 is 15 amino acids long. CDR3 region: CASSGGGAAYYGYTF. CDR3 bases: TGTGCCAGCAGCGGAGGGGGGGCCGCCTACTATGGCTACACCTTC.

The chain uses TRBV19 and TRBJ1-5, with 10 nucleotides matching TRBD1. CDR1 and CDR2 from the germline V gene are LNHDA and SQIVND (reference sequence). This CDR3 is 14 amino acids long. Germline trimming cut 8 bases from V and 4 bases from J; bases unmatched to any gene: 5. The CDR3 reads CASRTGGKNQPQHF. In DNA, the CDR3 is TGTGCCAGTCGGACAGGGGGGAAAAATCAGCCCCAGCATTTT.

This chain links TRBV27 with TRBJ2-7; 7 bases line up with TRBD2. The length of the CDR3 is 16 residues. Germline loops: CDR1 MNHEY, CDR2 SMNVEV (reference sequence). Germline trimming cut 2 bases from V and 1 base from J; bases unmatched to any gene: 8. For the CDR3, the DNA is TGTGCCAGCAGTTTAGGAGCGGGGATTAATTCCTACGAGCAGTACTTC. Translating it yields CASSLGAGINSYEQYF.

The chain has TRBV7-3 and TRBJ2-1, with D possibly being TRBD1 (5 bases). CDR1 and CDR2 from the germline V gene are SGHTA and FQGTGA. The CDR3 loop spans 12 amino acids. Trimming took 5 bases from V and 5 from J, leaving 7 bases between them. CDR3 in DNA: TGTGCCAGCAGCAAGGGGAACAATGAGCAGTTCTTC. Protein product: CASSKGNNEQFF.

The CDR3 DNA reads TGTGCCAGTAGTGGGGCAGTCGTGATGAACACTGAAGCTTTCTTT. Protein: CASSGAVVMNTEAFF. The V gene is TRBV19, the J gene TRBJ1-1, with D tentatively TRBD1 (5 bases). Trimming took off 5 bases at V and 0 bases at J, with 13 bases between the two ends. The length of the CDR3 is 15 residues. The V gene's germline CDR1 is LNHDA and CDR2 SQIVND (reference sequence).

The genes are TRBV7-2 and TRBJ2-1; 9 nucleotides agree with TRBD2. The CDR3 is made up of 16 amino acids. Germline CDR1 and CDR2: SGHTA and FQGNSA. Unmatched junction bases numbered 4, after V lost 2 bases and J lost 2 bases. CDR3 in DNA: TGTGCCAGCAGCTTAAAACTAGCGGGTCCCTACAATGAGCAGTTCTTC. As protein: CASSLKLAGPYNEQFF.

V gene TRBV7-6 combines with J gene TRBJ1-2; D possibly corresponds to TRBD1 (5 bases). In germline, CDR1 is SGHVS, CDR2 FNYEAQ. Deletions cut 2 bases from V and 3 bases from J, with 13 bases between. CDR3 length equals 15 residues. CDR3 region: CASSLNGIGDYGYTF. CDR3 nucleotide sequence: TGTGCCAGCAGCTTAAATGGTATAGGGGACTATGGCTACACCTTC. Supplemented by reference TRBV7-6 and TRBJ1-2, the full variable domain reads GAGVSQSPRYKVTKRGQDVALRCDPISGHVSLYWYRQALGQGPEFLTYFNYEAQQDKSGLPNDRFSAERPEGSISTLTIQRTEQRDSAMYRCASSLNGIGDYGYTFGSGTRLTVV.